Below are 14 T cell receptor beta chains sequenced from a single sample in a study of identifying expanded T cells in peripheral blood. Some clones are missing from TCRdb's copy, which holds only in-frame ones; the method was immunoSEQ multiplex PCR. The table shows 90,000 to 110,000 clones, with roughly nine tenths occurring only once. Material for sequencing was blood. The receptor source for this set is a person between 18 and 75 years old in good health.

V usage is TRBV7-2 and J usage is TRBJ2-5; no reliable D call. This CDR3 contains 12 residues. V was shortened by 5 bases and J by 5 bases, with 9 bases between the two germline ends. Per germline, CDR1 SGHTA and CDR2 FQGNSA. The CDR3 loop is CASSPVMETQYF. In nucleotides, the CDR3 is TGTGCCAGCAGCCCCGTCATGGAGACCCAGTACTTC.

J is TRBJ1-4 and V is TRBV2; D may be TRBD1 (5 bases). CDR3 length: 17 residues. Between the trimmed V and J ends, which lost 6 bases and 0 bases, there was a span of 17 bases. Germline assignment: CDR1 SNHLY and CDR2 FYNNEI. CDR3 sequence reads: CASRGDPRLSTNEKLFF. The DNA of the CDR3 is TGTGCCAGCAGAGGGGACCCAAGGCTCTCAACTAATGAAAAACTGTTTTTT. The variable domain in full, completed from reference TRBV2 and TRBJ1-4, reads EPEVTQTPSHQVTQMGQEVILRCVPISNHLYFYWYRQILGQKVEFLVSFYNNEISEKSEIFDDQFSVERPDGSNFTLKIRSTKLEDSAMYFCASRGDPRLSTNEKLFFGSGTQLSVL.

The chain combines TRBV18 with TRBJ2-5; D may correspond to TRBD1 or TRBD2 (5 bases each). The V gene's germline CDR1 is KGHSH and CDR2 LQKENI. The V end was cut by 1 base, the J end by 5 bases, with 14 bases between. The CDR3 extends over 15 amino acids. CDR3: CASSPRSQGPETQYF. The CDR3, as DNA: TGTGCCAGCTCACCACGGTCCCAGGGACCGGAGACCCAGTACTTC. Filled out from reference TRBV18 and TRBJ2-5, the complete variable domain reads NAGVMQNPRHLVRRRGQEARLRCSPMKGHSHVYWYRQLPEEGLKFMVYLQKENIIDESGMPKERFSAEFPKEGPSILRIQQVVRGDSAAYFCASSPRSQGPETQYFGPGTRLLVL.

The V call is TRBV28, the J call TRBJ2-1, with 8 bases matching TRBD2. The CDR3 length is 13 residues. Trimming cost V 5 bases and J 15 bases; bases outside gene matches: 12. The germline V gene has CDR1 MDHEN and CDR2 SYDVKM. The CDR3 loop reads CASSTSGVLWGFF. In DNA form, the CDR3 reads TGTGCCAGCAGTACTAGCGGAGTACTCTGGGGGTTCTTC.

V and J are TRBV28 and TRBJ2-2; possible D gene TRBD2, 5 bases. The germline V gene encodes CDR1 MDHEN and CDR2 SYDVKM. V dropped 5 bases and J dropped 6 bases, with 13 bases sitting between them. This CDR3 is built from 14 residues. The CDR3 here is CASSPGGYAGELFF. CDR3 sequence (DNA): TGTGCCAGCAGTCCCGGCGGGTACGCCGGGGAGCTGTTTTTT.

CDR3 residues: CASMGNSYEQYF. DNA for the CDR3: TGTGCCAGCATGGGTAACAGCTACGAGCAGTACTTC. The genes are TRBV6-1 and TRBJ2-7; D gene unclear. Germline CDR1 is MNHNS and CDR2 is SASEGT. The CDR3 is 12 residues long. V was shortened by 7 bases and J by 3 bases, with 10 bases between the two germline ends.

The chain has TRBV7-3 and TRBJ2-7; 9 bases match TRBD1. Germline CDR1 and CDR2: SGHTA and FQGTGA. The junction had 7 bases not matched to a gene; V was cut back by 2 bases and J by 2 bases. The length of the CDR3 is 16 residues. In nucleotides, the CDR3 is TGTGCCAGCAGCTTATTTCACCGACAGGGGGCCTACGAGCAGTACTTC. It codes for CASSLFHRQGAYEQYF.

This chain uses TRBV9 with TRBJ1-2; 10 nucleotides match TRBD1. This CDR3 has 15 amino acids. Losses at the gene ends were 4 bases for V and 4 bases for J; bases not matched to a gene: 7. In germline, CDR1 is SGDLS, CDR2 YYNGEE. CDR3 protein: CASSTGTGAVYGYTF. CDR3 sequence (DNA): TGTGCCAGCAGCACGGGGACAGGGGCTGTCTATGGCTACACCTTC.

The CDR3 is CASSLGGQGTYGYTF. In nucleotides, the CDR3 is TGTGCCAGCAGCCTGGGTGGACAGGGCACCTATGGCTACACCTTC. The chain uses TRBV5-4 and TRBJ1-2; 8 nucleotides agree with TRBD1. The CDR3 is made up of 15 amino acids. Germline CDR1 reads SGHNT; CDR2 reads YYREEE (reference sequence). V shed 4 bases, J shed 4 bases, and the junction held 9 bases outside the gene matches.

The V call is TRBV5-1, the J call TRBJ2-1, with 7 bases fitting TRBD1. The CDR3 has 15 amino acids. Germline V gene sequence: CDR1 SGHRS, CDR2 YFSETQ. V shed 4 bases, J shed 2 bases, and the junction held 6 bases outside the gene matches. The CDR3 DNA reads TGCGCCAGCAGCCCTTTGACAGGGACCTACAATGAGCAGTTCTTC. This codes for CASSPLTGTYNEQFF.

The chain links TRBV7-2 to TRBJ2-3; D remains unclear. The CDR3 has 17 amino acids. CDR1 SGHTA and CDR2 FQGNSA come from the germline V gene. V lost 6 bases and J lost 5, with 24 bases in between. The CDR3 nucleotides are TGTGCCAGCAGTCCCCCCCGGGCCCTTATACGTGGAGATACGCAGTATTTT. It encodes CASSPPRALIRGDTQYF.

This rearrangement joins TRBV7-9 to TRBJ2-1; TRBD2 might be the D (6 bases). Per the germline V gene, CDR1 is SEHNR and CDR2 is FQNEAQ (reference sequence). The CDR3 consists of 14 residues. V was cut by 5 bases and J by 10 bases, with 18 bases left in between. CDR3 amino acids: CASSPRGSTEEQFF. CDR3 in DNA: TGTGCCAGCAGCCCCCGGGGGAGTACGGAGGAGCAGTTCTTC.

The DNA for the CDR3 is TGTGCCAGCAGTCTTACCGGGCCCTCGACCGGCACAGATACGCAGTATTTT. This codes for CASSLTGPSTGTDTQYF. V and J are TRBV7-2 and TRBJ2-3; D is ambiguous. CDR1 and CDR2 from the germline V gene are SGHTA and FQGNSA. This CDR3 has 17 amino acids. V shed 6 bases and J shed 1 base, with 20 bases lying between them.

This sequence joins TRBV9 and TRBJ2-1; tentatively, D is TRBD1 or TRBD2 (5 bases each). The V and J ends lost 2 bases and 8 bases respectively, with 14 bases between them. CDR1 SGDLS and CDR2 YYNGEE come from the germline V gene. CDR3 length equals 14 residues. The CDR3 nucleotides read TGTGCCAGCAGCGTTTCCGGGGCGCTGGATGAGCAGTTCTTC. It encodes CASSVSGALDEQFF.